This T cell receptor (beta chain) appears in the sequencing data of a study of control samples from healthy donors and cancer patients. The method was immunoSEQ multiplex PCR; TCRdb's version includes in-frame clones alone and lacks a portion of them. Among approximately 160,000 clones listed, about 94% were seen once. The germline V gene encodes CDR1 SGDLS and CDR2 YYNGEE. V was trimmed by 3 bases and J by 0 bases, leaving 12 bases between them. The CDR3 is 15 amino acids. The TCR sequence derives from a woman in her twenties or thirties in good health. Sequencing was done on a sample of blood. The chain couples TRBV9 to TRBJ2-5, with unresolved D. CDR3 coding DNA: TGTGCCAGCAGCGGCCGGGCCGTGTACCAAGAGACCCAGTACTTC. The encoded protein is CASSGRAVYQETQYF.